This T cell receptor (beta chain) was observed in a study of metastatic and nonmetastatic thyroid tumors. Study findings and constraints: It was reportedly found that TCR beta diversity was significantly higher in malignant thyroid tumors than in benign nodules, a difference seen in both blood and tumor samples.

In the authors' methods: For papillary thyroid cancer, a distant-metastasis classifier was constructed from CDR3 differences observed across clinicopathological groups. MiXCR reprocessed the PCR reads for TCRdb. TCRdb's processing, not the study's, gives the V and J calls here. The sample shows about 93,000 clones, 8% to 9.5% of them seen only once. No treatment of any kind had been given to any patient before thyroid surgery. Remarks on this clone: Its antigen is unidentified.

The sample consisted of blood. This TCR came from a female donor with papillary thyroid cancer or a benign thyroid nodule (not recorded which). Some clones in this sample may be carry-over from other donors' samples.

DNA for the CDR3: TGTGCCAGCAAACCGACAGGGCGGCAAGAGACCCAGTACTTC. Translation gives CASKPTGRQETQYF. The chain employs TRBV3-1 and TRBJ2-5; 7 bases agree with TRBD1. CDR3 length: 14 residues. V trimming: 7 bases; J trimming: 2 bases; junction bases outside the gene matches: 7. CDR1 and CDR2 from the germline V gene are LGHDT and YNNKEL (reference sequence).